This T cell receptor beta chain derives from a study of cytomegalovirus exposure and HLA in healthy donors. Vbeta (60) and Jbeta (13) primers were used in the PCR. Assay used: immunoSEQ multiplex PCR; TCRdb lists only in-frame clones, some missing. The specimen's table records approximately 190,000 clones. Regarding this clone: Its antigen is currently unknown.

Regarding donors, all were healthy bone marrow donors. Study-wide findings and caveats: In an earlier analysis, most TCR beta V segments were productive about 87% or about 30% of the time.

The CDR3 consists of 13 residues. Germline loops: CDR1 SGHAT, CDR2 FQNNGV. Trimming cost V 3 bases and J 1 base, with 7 bases left between them. The origin of this receptor is a boy younger than 18 in good health and CMV-seronegative. The J gene is TRBJ2-7, the V gene TRBV11-2, with TRBD1 as a possible D gene (6 bases). The specimen was PBMCs. The CDR3 nucleotides read TGTGCCAGCAGCTTGCAGGGGTCCTACGAGCAGTACTTC. It translates to CASSLQGSYEQYF.